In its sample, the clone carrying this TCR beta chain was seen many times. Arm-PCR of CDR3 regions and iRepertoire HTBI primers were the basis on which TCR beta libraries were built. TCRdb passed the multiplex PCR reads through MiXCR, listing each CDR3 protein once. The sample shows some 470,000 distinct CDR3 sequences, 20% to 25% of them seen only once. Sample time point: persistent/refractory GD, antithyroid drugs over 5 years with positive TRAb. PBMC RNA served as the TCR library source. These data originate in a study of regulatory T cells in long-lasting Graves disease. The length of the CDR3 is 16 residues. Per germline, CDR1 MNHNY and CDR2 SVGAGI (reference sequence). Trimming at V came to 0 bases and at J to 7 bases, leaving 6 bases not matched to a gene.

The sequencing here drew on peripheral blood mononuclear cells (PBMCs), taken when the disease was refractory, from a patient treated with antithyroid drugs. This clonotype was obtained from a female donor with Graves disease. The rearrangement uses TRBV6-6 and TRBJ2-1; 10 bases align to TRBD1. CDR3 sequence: CASSYSGGQGCNEQFF. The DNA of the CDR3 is TGTGCCAGCAGTTACTCGGGGGGACAGGGGTGTAATGAGCAGTTCTTC.